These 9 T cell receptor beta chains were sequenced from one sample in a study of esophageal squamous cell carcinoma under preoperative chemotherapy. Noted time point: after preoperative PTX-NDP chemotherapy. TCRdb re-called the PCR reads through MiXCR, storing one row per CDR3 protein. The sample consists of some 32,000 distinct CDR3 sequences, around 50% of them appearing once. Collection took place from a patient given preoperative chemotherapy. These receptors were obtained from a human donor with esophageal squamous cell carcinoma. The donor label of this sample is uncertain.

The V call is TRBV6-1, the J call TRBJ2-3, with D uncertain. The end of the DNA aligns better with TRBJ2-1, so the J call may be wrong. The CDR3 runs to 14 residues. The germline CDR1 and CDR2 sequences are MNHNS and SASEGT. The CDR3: CASSPSPDYNEQFF. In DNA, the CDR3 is TGTGCCAGCAGCCCCTCGCCGGACTACAATGAGCAGTTCTTC.

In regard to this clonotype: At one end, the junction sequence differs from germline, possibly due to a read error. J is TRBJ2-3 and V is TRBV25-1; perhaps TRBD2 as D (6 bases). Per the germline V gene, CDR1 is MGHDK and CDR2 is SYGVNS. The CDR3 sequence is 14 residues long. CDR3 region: CASGLGRGTETQYF. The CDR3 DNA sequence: TGTGCCAGCGGATTAGGGCGGGGCACAGAGACCCAGTATTTC. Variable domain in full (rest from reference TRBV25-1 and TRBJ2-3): EADIYQTPRYLVIGTGKKITLECSQTMGHDKMYWYQQDPGMELHLIHYSYGVNSTEKGDLSSESTVSRIRTEHFPLTLESARPSHTSQYLCASGLGRGTETQYFGPGTRLTVL.

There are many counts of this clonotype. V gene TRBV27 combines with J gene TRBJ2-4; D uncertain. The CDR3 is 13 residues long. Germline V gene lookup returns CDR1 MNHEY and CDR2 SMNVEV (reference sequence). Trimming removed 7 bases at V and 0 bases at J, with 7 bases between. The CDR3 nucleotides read TGTGCCAGCATGTCGTTAGCCAAAAACATTCAGTACTTC. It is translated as CASMSLAKNIQYF.

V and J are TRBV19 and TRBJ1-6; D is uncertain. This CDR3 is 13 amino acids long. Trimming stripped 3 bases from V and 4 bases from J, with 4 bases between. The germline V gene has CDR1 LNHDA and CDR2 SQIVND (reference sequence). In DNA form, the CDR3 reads TGTGCCAGTAGTATCGTTTATAATTCACCCCTCCACTTT. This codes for CASSIVYNSPLHF.

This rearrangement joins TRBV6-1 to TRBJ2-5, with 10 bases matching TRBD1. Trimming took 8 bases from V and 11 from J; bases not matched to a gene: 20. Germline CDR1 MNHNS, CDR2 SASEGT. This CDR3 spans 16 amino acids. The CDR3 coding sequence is TGTGCCAGCGGGGGATGCGGGACAGGGGACCAAGATACGCAGTACTTC. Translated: CASGGCGTGDQDTQYF.

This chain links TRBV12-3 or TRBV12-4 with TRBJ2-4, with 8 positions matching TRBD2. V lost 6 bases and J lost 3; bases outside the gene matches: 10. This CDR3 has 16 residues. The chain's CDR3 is CASSTTGGGGKNIQYF. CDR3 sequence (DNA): TGTGCCAGCAGCACCACGGGGGGGGGAGGCAAAAACATTCAGTACTTC.

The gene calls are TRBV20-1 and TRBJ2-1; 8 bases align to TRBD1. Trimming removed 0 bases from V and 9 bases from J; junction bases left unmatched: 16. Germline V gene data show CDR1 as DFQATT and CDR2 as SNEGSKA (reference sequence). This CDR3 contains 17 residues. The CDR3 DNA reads TGCAGTGCTAGAGATGAGTTGGGGACAGGTGTCGTCGGTGAGCAGTTCTTC. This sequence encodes CSARDELGTGVVGEQFF.

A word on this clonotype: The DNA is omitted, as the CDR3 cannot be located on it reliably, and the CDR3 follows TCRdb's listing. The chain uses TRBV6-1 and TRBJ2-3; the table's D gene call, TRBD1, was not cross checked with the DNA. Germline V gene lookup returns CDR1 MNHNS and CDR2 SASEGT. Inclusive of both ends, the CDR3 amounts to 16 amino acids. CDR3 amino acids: CASSDWGPGAKDTQYF.

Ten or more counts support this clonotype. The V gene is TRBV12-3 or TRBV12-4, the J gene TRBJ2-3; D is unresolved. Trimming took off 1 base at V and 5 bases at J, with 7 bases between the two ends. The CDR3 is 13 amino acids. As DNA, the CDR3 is TGTGCCAGCAGTTTAGTCCTCCAAGATACGCAGTATTTT. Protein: CASSLVLQDTQYF.